These 28 T cell receptor beta chains were all obtained from the same sample, sequenced in a study of Tregs in tolerant kidney transplant recipients. The method was immunoSEQ multiplex PCR; TCRdb's version includes in-frame clones alone and lacks a portion of them. Across about 52,000 clones, the top ten clones capture about 0.82% of the sample. The specimen comprised CD4+ T cells from blood, sampled before the transplant. Source of these receptors: a human donor who received a combined kidney and bone marrow transplant.

As concerns this clone: From the germline J gene comes the end of the CDR3, since the read stops 3 residues before it. The genes are TRBV18 and TRBJ1-3; tentatively, D is TRBD1 (5 bases). Germline CDR1 KGHSH, CDR2 LQKENI. This CDR3 region has 17 residues. V lost 2 bases, J lost 2 bases, and 16 bases lay in between. The CDR3 bases that were read are TGTGCCAGCTCACCATACCTATCAGGGCAAACTGGAAACACC. Amino acid sequence: CASSPYLSGQTGNT. The complete CDR3 reads CASSPYLSGQTGNTIYF. Based on the CDR3 plus reference TRBV18 and TRBJ1-3, the full variable domain is NAGVMQNPRHLVRRRGQEARLRCSPMKGHSHVYWYRQLPEEGLKFMVYLQKENIIDESGMPKERFSAEFPKEGPSILRIQQVVRGDSAAYFCASSPYLSGQTGNTIYFGEGSWLTVV.

Worth noting for this clone: The CDR3 end lies 3 residues beyond the end of the read and is filled in from the germline J gene. The chain uses TRBV6-2 or TRBV6-3 and TRBJ2-7, with D hard to call. Germline V gives CDR1 MNHEY, CDR2 SVGEGT. V lost 5 bases to trimming and J lost 2 bases, with 7 bases between them. This CDR3 is 12 amino acids long. The CDR3 region is CASSRYTYEQYF. Incomplete CDR3 DNA: TGTGCCAGCAGTAGATACACCTACGAG.

Details on this clone: The CDR3 end lies 3 residues beyond the end of the read and is filled in from the germline J gene. The chain is built from TRBV7-7 and TRBJ1-1; no reliable D call. There are 10 residues in the CDR3. Per germline, CDR1 SSHAT and CDR2 FNYEAQ (reference sequence). Partial CDR3 DNA: TGTCTCTCGCGGGCTACTGAA. It yields the protein CLSRATE. The complete CDR3 reads CLSRATEAFF. Looking up the rest from reference TRBV7-7 and TRBJ1-1 gives the full variable domain: GAGVSQSPRYKVTKRGQDVTLRCDPISSHATLYWYQQALGQGPEFLTYFNYEAQPDKSGLPSDRFSAERPEGSISTLTIQRTEQRDSAMYRCLSRATEAFFGQGTRLTVV.

For this clone: The read ends 3 residues before the CDR3 terminus; that terminus is restored from the germline J gene. Other DNA sequences of this sample code for an identical CDR3. The chain employs TRBV5-1 and TRBJ1-2; maybe TRBD1 (6 bases). This CDR3 is 13 amino acids long. The germline V gene has CDR1 SGHRS and CDR2 YFSETQ. V gave up 5 bases and J gave up 2 bases, with 10 bases separating them. The CDR3 protein is CASSSGQNYGYTF. The CDR3 bases that were read are TGCGCCAGCAGTTCCGGACAGAACTATGGC.

Concerning this clone itself: The read ends 3 residues before the CDR3 terminus; that terminus is restored from the germline J gene. The gene calls are TRBV19 and TRBJ2-1, with 8 bases lining up with TRBD2. The trim removed 6 bases at V and 8 bases at J, leaving 9 bases unmatched. Looked up from germline, CDR1 is LNHDA and CDR2 is SQIVND (reference sequence). The CDR3 has 14 amino acids. The DNA read from the CDR3 is TGTGCCAGTAGACCCGGACTAGCATCGTATGAG. Its protein is CASRPGLASYE. The complete CDR3 protein is CASRPGLASYEQFF.

The CDR3 reads CASSLVYGNTEAFF. CDR3 bases read: TGTGCCAGCAGCTTAGTATACGGGAACACTGAA. The rearrangement uses TRBV7-2 and TRBJ1-1, with no clear D. Read coverage stops 3 residues before the CDR3 terminus; the germline J gene supplies the remainder. Germline V gene data show CDR1 as SGHTA and CDR2 as FQGNSA. The CDR3 spans 14 residues. V was pared by 1 base and J by 1 base, with 7 bases between.

Points on this clone: Sequencing ends 3 residues short of the CDR3 end; the germline J gene provides the rest. This sequence joins TRBV5-6 and TRBJ1-3; TRBD1 is a possible D gene (5 bases). The germline gives CDR1 SGHDT, CDR2 YYEEEE. V was trimmed by 2 bases and J by 2 bases, leaving 8 bases between them. The CDR3 contains 14 residues. The CDR3 sequence is CASSLMGPGNTIYF. The DNA read from the CDR3 is TGTGCCAGCAGCTTAATGGGGCCTGGAAACACC.

About this clone itself: The read is 3 residues too short to cover the CDR3 end, so that end is filled in from the germline J gene. V usage is TRBV7-6 and J usage is TRBJ2-5, with 10 bases lining up with TRBD2. V was clipped by 1 base and J by 5 bases; unmatched bases: 7. The CDR3 length is 16 residues. The germline gives CDR1 SGHVS, CDR2 FNYEAQ. Partial CDR3 DNA: TGTGCCAGCAGCTTAGAACTAGCGGGGAGAGGCGAGACC. This translates into CASSLELAGRGET. The full CDR3 is CASSLELAGRGETQYF.

Regarding this clone: The read ends 3 residues shy of where the CDR3 ends; the end is completed using the germline J gene. The chain employs TRBV5-4 and TRBJ2-2, with D possibly matching TRBD1 (6 bases). The CDR3 has 14 amino acids. Germline CDR1 and CDR2: SGHNT and YYREEE (reference sequence). V was trimmed by 5 bases and J by 6 bases, leaving 14 bases between them. The part of the CDR3 DNA that was read is TGTGCCAGCAGTGTTCAAAACAGGGCCGGGGAG. Translating it yields CASSVQNRAGE. The entire CDR3 protein is CASSVQNRAGELFF.

To note about this clone: The missing CDR3 end, 3 residues past where the read stops, is filled in from the germline J gene. The chain recombines TRBV11-2 with TRBJ1-5; no firm D call. V shed 3 bases and J shed 9 bases, with 12 bases lying between them. CDR3 length: 13 amino acids. CDR1 and CDR2 from the germline V gene are SGHAT and FQNNGV. The CDR3 here is CASSFSPRGPQHF. Incomplete CDR3 DNA: TGTGCCAGCAGCTTTTCCCCACGGGGGCCC.

About this clone itself: Read data end 3 residues before the CDR3 end; the end is taken from the germline J gene. This rearrangement joins TRBV6-1 to TRBJ2-5; D perhaps matches TRBD2 (5 bases). CDR3 length equals 14 residues. The germline V and J ends were trimmed by 1 base and 4 bases, with 10 bases remaining between them. Germline values: CDR1 MNHNS, CDR2 SASEGT. CDR3 bases read: TGTGCCAGCAGTGAAGGTAGCGTTCGAGAGACC. Protein product: CASSEGSVRET. The whole CDR3 region reads CASSEGSVRETQYF.

In regard to this clone: The read ends 3 residues early relative to the CDR3; the germline J gene fills the gap. The J gene is TRBJ2-7, the V gene TRBV6-2 or TRBV6-3; the match to TRBD2 covers 11 bases. The germline V gene has CDR1 MNHEY and CDR2 SVGEGT. V lost 5 bases and J lost 6; bases outside the gene matches: 6. CDR3 length equals 14 residues. The sequenced CDR3 bases are TGTGCCAGCAGTCAGACTAGCGGGATAGGCGAG. Protein: CASSQTSGIGE. The CDR3 as a whole reads CASSQTSGIGEQYF.

CDR3 sequence reads: CASQGNTEAFF. CDR3 DNA (partial): TGTGCCTCCCAGGGGAACACTGAA. The chain joins TRBV10-3 to TRBJ1-1; D possibly corresponds to TRBD1 (5 bases). The CDR3 end falls 3 residues outside the read, so it is completed with the germline J gene. Between the trimmed V and J ends, which lost 11 bases and 1 base, there was a span of 8 bases. The CDR3 is made up of 11 amino acids. Germline lookup yields CDR1 ENHRY and CDR2 SYGVKD.

Turning to this clone: The sequenced fragment ends 3 residues before the CDR3 boundary, so the rest is inferred from the germline J gene. V is TRBV19 and J is TRBJ1-6, with 9 positions matching TRBD1. The CDR3 runs 15 residues. Germline loops: CDR1 LNHDA, CDR2 SQIVND (reference sequence). V trimming: 6 bases; J trimming: 5 bases; junction bases outside the gene matches: 5. CDR3 region: CASRVQGADNSPLHF. CDR3 DNA, as far as it was read: TGTGCCAGTAGGGTACAGGGGGCGGATAATTCACCC.

Turning to this clone: Read coverage stops 3 residues before the CDR3 terminus; the germline J gene supplies the remainder. The chain joins TRBV19 to TRBJ1-1; D unclear. V was clipped by 9 bases and J by 2 bases, with 16 bases between them. This CDR3 region has 14 residues. Germline assignment: CDR1 LNHDA and CDR2 SQIVND (reference sequence). The CDR3 is CASTLMGSNTEAFF. The sequenced part of the CDR3 DNA is TGTGCCAGCACCCTGATGGGCAGCAACACTGAA.

This CDR3 reads CASRPGQGGYTF. The part of the CDR3 DNA that was read is TGTGCCAGCAGGCCGGGACAGGGTGGC. The V gene is TRBV2, the J gene TRBJ1-2, with 9 positions matching TRBD1. The read terminates 3 residues ahead of where the CDR3 ends, so the germline J gene completes it. CDR3 length: 12 residues. V lost 6 bases and J lost 7; bases outside the gene matches: 3. Looked up from germline, CDR1 is SNHLY and CDR2 is FYNNEI.

CDR3 DNA, as far as it was read: TGTGCCAGCAGGGGACATTCCATGAACACCGGGGAG. It codes for CASRGHSMNTGE. Given in full, the CDR3 is CASRGHSMNTGELFF. The genes are TRBV2 and TRBJ2-2; D might be TRBD1 (6 bases). The read terminates 3 residues ahead of where the CDR3 ends, so the germline J gene completes it. The V and J ends lost 6 bases and 1 base respectively, with 12 bases between them. This CDR3 has 15 amino acids. Germline values: CDR1 SNHLY, CDR2 FYNNEI.

Points on this clone: The read finishes 3 residues shy of the CDR3 end, and the germline J gene is used to complete it. The chain has TRBV7-2 and TRBJ2-7; TRBD1 agrees at 8 bases. Germline trimming cut 1 base from V and 3 bases from J; bases unmatched to any gene: 5. This CDR3 region has 15 residues. The V gene's germline CDR1 is SGHTA and CDR2 FQGNSA. The sequenced CDR3 bases are TGTGCCAGCAGCTTAGTTGGGACAGGCCACTACGAG. This translates into CASSLVGTGHYE. The whole CDR3 region reads CASSLVGTGHYEQYF.

Remarks on this clone: Read coverage stops 3 residues before the CDR3 terminus; the germline J gene supplies the remainder. V gene TRBV6-1 combines with J gene TRBJ1-4, with 9 bases lining up with TRBD1. This CDR3 is 14 amino acids long. With 6 bases clipped from V and 8 bases from J, the junction kept 7 bases outside the gene matches. Germline V gene data show CDR1 as MNHNS and CDR2 as SASEGT. The CDR3 sequence is CASSERDRDEKLFF. The sequenced CDR3 bases are TGTGCCAGCAGCGAAAGGGACAGGGACGAAAAA.

As to this clone: Coverage ceases 3 residues before the CDR3 finishes, and the germline J gene fills in the end. J is TRBJ2-2 and V is TRBV11-2; the match to TRBD2 covers 7 bases. From germline, CDR1 is SGHAT and CDR2 FQNNGV. This CDR3 region has 14 residues. Trimming took 5 bases from V and 4 from J; bases not matched to a gene: 4. The CDR3 spells CASSPGLLTGELFF. Partial CDR3 DNA: TGTGCCAGCAGCCCGGGACTACTCACCGGGGAG.

A remark on this clone: The CDR3 extends 3 residues past the end of the read, so its final part is completed from the germline J gene. The rearrangement joins TRBV18 to TRBJ2-6; a possible D gene is TRBD2 (5 bases). The V end lost 3 bases, the J end lost 4 bases, and 16 bases lay between the germline ends. Germline values: CDR1 KGHSH, CDR2 LQKENI. This CDR3 has 17 residues. The sequenced part of the CDR3 DNA is TGTGCCAGCTCACCTCGGGGTTTGGTGGCAGGGGCCAACGTC. As protein: CASSPRGLVAGANV. The CDR3, in full, reads CASSPRGLVAGANVLTF.

A note on this clone: The read falls 3 residues short of the CDR3 end, and the missing part is taken from the germline J gene. The V call is TRBV7-9, the J call TRBJ1-5, with 9 positions matching TRBD1. CDR3 length: 15 residues. V trimming: 5 bases; J trimming: 1 base; junction bases outside the gene matches: 3. Germline CDR1 SEHNR, CDR2 FQNEAQ (reference sequence). Partial CDR3 DNA: TGTGCCAGCAGCAGGGGACAGGGCAGCAATCAGCCC. Its translation: CASSRGQGSNQP. The entire CDR3 protein is CASSRGQGSNQPQHF.

Partial CDR3 DNA: TGCGCCAGCAGCTTGGGCGGATCGAACACTGAA. It codes for CASSLGGSNTE. The full CDR3 is CASSLGGSNTEAFF. The V gene is TRBV5-1, the J gene TRBJ1-1, with D unresolved. The read halts 3 residues ahead of the CDR3 end, with the missing end drawn from the germline J gene. Trimming shortened V by 0 bases and J by 1 base, and 7 bases separated the two germline ends. Germline V gene data show CDR1 as SGHRS and CDR2 as YFSETQ. CDR3 length: 14 amino acids.

CDR3 sequence reads: CASSMDRARGYTF. The covered CDR3 bases are TGTGCCAGCAGTATGGACAGGGCTCGGGGC. This sequence joins TRBV6-2 or TRBV6-3 and TRBJ1-2, with 8 bases lining up with TRBD1. The read ends 3 residues shy of where the CDR3 ends; the end is completed using the germline J gene. The V gene's germline CDR1 is MNHEY and CDR2 SVGEGT. The CDR3 totals 13 residues.

This chain's CDR3 is CASNILAGVAGEQFF. The CDR3 bases that were read are TGTGCCAGCAACATACTAGCGGGAGTGGCCGGTGAG. This chain joins TRBV7-9 and TRBJ2-1; 11 bases match TRBD2. The CDR3 end lies 3 residues beyond the end of the read and is filled in from the germline J gene. Per the germline V gene, CDR1 is SEHNR and CDR2 is FQNEAQ (reference sequence). The CDR3 has 15 amino acids. V shed 7 bases and J 9 bases; nucleotides not matched to a gene: 11. Variable domain in full (rest from reference TRBV7-9 and TRBJ2-1): DTGVSQNPRHKITKRGQNVTFRCDPISEHNRLYWYRQTLGQGPEFLTYFQNEAQLEKSRLLSDRFSAERPKGSFSTLEIQRTEQGDSAMYLCASNILAGVAGEQFFGPGTRLTVL.

As regards this clone: The sequence runs out 3 residues before the end of the CDR3; the remainder is reconstructed from the germline J gene. The chain recombines TRBV19 with TRBJ2-7, with D perhaps matching TRBD1 (6 bases). This CDR3 has 13 residues. CDR1 LNHDA and CDR2 SQIVND come from the germline V gene (reference sequence). Trimming removed 2 bases from V and 6 bases from J, with 11 bases in between. CDR3 protein: CASSITGWGEQYF. The covered CDR3 bases are TGTGCCAGTAGTATAACAGGGTGGGGCGAG.

Note on this clone: The CDR3 end is not reached by the read, which stops 3 residues before it; the germline J gene fills it in. The chain combines TRBV7-9 with TRBJ2-2; D remains unclear. This CDR3 has 14 residues. V lost 5 bases and J 0 bases, leaving 7 bases between the germline ends. CDR1 and CDR2 from the germline V gene are SEHNR and FQNEAQ (reference sequence). CDR3 residues: CASSLDSNTGELFF. The covered CDR3 bases are TGTGCCAGCAGCCTCGACTCGAACACCGGGGAG.

On this clone itself: The read ends 3 residues shy of where the CDR3 ends; the end is completed using the germline J gene. The chain uses TRBV2 and TRBJ1-2; the D is unclear. The CDR3 length is 15 residues. V lost 3 bases, J lost 0 bases, and 11 bases lay in between. Germline V gives CDR1 SNHLY, CDR2 FYNNEI. The CDR3 spells CASSERRAPNYGYTF. The part of the CDR3 DNA that was read is TGTGCCAGCAGTGAGAGGAGGGCGCCTAACTATGGC.